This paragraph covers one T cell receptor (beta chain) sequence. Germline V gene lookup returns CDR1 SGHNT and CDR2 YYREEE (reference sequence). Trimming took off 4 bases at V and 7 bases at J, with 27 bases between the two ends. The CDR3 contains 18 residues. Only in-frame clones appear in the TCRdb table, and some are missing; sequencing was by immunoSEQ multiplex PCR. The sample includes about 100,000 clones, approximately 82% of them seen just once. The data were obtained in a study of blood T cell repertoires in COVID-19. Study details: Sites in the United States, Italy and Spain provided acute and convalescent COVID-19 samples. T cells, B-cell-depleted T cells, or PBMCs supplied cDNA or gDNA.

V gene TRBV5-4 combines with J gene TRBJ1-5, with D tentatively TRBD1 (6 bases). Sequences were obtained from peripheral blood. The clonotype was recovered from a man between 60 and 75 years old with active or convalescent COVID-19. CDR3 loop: CASSQTQGQRLHSQPQHF. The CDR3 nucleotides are TGTGCCAGCAGCCAGACCCAAGGACAGCGACTACATAGCCAGCCCCAGCATTTT. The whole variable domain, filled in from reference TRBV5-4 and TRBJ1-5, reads ETGVTQSPTHLIKTRGQQVTLRCSSQSGHNTVSWYQQALGQGPQFIFQYYREEENGRGNFPPRFSGLQFPNYSSELNVNALELDDSALYLCASSQTQGQRLHSQPQHFGDGTRLSIL.